The clone carrying this TCR beta chain was seen a few times. The antigen is unknown. This record comes from a study of shared clonotypes between healthy human individuals. The data were produced by immunoSEQ multiplex PCR, yet TCRdb's version contains in-frame clones alone and is incomplete. This sample has more than 900,000 clones, with about 80% found just once. Study-wide points: Limited genetic and exposure-history diversity came from having few donors.

Germline values: CDR1 SGDLS, CDR2 YYNGEE. The V and J ends lost 0 bases and 6 bases, in that order; junction bases with no gene match: 9. The CDR3 contains 16 residues. The sequencing sample was made of memory CD4+ T cells from PBMCs. Indicated subset: CD45RA-negative fraction. V usage is TRBV9 and J usage is TRBJ2-1; 7 bases fit TRBD2. The sequence came from a man in his late teens or twenties in good health. Some clones in this sample may be carry-over from other donors' samples. The CDR3 reads CASSVEGGSVFNEQFF. DNA for the CDR3: TGTGCCAGCAGCGTAGAAGGCGGGAGTGTCTTCAATGAGCAGTTCTTC.